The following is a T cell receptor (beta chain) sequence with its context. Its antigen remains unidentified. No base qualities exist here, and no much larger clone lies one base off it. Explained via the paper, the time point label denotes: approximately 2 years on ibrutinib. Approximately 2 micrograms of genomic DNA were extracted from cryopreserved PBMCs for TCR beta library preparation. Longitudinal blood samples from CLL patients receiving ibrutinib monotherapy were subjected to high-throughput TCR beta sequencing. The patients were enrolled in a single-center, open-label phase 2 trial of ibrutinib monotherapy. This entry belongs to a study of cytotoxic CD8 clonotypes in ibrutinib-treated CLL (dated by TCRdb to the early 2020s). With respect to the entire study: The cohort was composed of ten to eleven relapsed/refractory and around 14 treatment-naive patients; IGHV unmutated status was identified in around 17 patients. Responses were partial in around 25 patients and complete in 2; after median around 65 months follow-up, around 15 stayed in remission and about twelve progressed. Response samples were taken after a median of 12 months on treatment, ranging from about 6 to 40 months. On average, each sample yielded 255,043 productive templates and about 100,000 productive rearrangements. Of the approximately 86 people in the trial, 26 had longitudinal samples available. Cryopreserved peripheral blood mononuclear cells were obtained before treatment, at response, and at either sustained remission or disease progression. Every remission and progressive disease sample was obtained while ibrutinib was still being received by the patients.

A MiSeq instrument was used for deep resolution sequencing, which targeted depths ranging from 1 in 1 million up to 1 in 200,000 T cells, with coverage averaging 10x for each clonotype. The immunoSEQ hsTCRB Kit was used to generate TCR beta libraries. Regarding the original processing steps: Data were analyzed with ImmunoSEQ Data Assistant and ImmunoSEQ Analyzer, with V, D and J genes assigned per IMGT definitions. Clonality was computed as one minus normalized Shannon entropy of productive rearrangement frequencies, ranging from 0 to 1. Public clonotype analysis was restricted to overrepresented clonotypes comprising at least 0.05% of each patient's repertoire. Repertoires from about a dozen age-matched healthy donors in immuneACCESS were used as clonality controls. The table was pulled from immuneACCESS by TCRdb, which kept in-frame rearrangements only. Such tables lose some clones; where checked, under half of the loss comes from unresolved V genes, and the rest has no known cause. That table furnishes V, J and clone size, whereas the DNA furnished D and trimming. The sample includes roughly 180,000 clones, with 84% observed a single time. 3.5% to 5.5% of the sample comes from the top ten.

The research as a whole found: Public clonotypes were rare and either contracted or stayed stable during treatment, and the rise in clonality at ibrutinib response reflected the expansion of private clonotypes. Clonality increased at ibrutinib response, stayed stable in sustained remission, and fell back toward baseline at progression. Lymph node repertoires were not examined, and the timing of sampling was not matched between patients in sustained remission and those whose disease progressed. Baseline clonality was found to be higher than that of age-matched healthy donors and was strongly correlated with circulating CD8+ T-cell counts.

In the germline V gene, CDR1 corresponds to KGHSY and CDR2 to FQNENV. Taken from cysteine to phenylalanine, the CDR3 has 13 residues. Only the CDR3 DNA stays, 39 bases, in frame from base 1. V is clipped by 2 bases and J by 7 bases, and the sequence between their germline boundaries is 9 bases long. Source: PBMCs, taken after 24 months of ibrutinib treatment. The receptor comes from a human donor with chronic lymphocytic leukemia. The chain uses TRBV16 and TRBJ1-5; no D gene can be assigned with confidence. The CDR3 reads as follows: CASSQGGIQPQHF. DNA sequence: TGTGCCAGCAGCCAAGGAGGGATCCAGCCCCAGCATTTT.